Presented here are 12 T cell receptor beta chains from one specimen sequenced in a study of CD8+ T cells in alopecia areata. Extracted from the samples, RNA was reverse transcribed into cDNA to serve as the sequencing template. The table came from immunoSEQ multiplex PCR; TCRdb's copy has only in-frame clones and leaves some out. The data hold over 25,000 clones, with 60% to 85% observed a single time. Input material: NKG2D-low CD8+ T cells sorted from blood. Source of these receptors: a human donor with alopecia areata.

This rearrangement joins TRBV29-1 to TRBJ2-4, with D perhaps matching TRBD1 (5 bases). The V end lost 1 base, the J end lost 1 base, and 8 bases lay between the germline ends. This CDR3 contains 14 residues. Germline values: CDR1 SQVTM, CDR2 ANQGSEA. CDR3 bases: TGCAGCGTTGAAGGACAGCCGGCCAAAAACATTCAGTACTTC. This translates into CSVEGQPAKNIQYF.

This clone was observed a few times. The chain joins TRBV19 to TRBJ1-5, with a possible D match to TRBD1 (6 bases). The germline CDR1 and CDR2 sequences are LNHDA and SQIVND (reference sequence). The CDR3 is 17 amino acids. Deletions cut 3 bases from V and 5 bases from J, with 20 bases between. The CDR3, as DNA: TGTGCCAGTAGTATTCGGGGGGCGATTCCCGGGGATCAGCCCCAGCATTTT. It is translated as CASSIRGAIPGDQPQHF.

This clone was seen just once. This chain joins TRBV6-1 and TRBJ2-5; possibly TRBD1 or TRBD2 for D (5 bases each). Germline CDR1 MNHNS, CDR2 SASEGT. With 5 bases removed from V and 4 bases from J, the gap between germline ends came to 17 bases. The CDR3 is 15 amino acids. CDR3 loop: CASSLLGDGGETQYF. The CDR3 bases are TGTGCCAGCAGTTTACTCGGGGATGGGGGAGAGACCCAGTACTTC.

The chain links TRBV29-1 to TRBJ1-2; D possibly corresponds to TRBD1 (6 bases). The germline V gene encodes CDR1 SQVTM and CDR2 ANQGSEA. Trimming took off 5 bases at V and 2 bases at J, with 9 bases between the two ends. The CDR3 is 12 amino acids. DNA of the CDR3: TGCAGCGTTAAGACAGGAAACTATGGCTACACCTTC. Protein: CSVKTGNYGYTF.

This chain uses TRBV4-1 with TRBJ2-2, with 9 bases aligning to TRBD2. Germline V CDR1 and CDR2: MGHRA, YSYEKL. This CDR3 region has 16 residues. V lost 4 bases and J lost 0; bases outside the gene matches: 3. The CDR3 DNA sequence: TGCGCCAGCAGCCCAGTAGCGGGAGCGAACACCGGGGAGCTGTTTTTT. It yields the protein CASSPVAGANTGELFF.

The chain recombines TRBV28 with TRBJ2-5; a weak D match, TRBD2 (6 bases). V dropped 4 bases and J dropped 11 bases, with 23 bases sitting between them. Germline loops: CDR1 MDHEN, CDR2 SYDVKM. The CDR3 is made up of 15 amino acids. The chain's CDR3 is CASSSYDAPVREQYF. The CDR3 coding sequence is TGTGCCAGCAGTTCATACGATGCGCCCGTCCGGGAGCAGTACTTC.

This chain joins TRBV29-1 and TRBJ2-7; 7 nucleotides line up with TRBD1. This CDR3 has 17 residues. Per the germline V gene, CDR1 is SQVTM and CDR2 is ANQGSEA. With 5 bases clipped from V and 1 base from J, the junction kept 17 bases outside the gene matches. The CDR3 protein is CSVRLGTESIGSYEQYF. CDR3 DNA: TGCAGCGTTCGGCTTGGGACAGAGAGTATCGGTTCCTACGAGCAGTACTTC.

The CDR3 bases are TGTGCCAGCAGCCAGGCACCGAACACCGGGGAGCTGTTTTTT. It encodes CASSQAPNTGELFF. This chain connects TRBV5-6 to TRBJ2-2; the D is unclear. This CDR3 spans 14 amino acids. Looked up from germline, CDR1 is SGHDT and CDR2 is YYEEEE. Between the trimmed V and J ends, which lost 4 bases and 0 bases, there was a span of 7 bases.

The chain combines TRBV5-1 with TRBJ1-1, with D possibly matching TRBD1 (5 bases). The V end lost 4 bases, the J end lost 4 bases, and 14 bases lay between the germline ends. This CDR3 is built from 14 residues. Germline V gene data show CDR1 as SGHRS and CDR2 as YFSETQ. In nucleotides, the CDR3 is TGCGCCAGCAGCCTCTCGGGGGTTGGCACTGAAGCTTTCTTT. Its protein product is CASSLSGVGTEAFF.

This clone was seen only a few times. This chain uses TRBV29-1 with TRBJ1-1; no firm D call. Trimming removed 7 bases from V and 0 bases from J, with 9 bases in between. There are 12 residues in the CDR3. CDR1 is SQVTM and CDR2 is ANQGSEA in the germline V gene. CDR3 residues: CSGQEMNTEAFF. For the CDR3, the DNA is TGCAGCGGGCAAGAGATGAACACTGAAGCTTTCTTT.

This chain's CDR3 is CASSLPILGGIADTQYF. CDR3 nucleotides: TGTGCCAGCAGCTTGCCGATTTTAGGGGGTATCGCAGATACGCAGTATTTT. The chain joins TRBV5-4 to TRBJ2-3; TRBD1 might be the D (6 bases). Trimming cost V 1 base and J 4 bases, with 19 bases left between them. The CDR3 sequence is 17 residues long. Germline CDR1 reads SGHNT; CDR2 reads YYREEE (reference sequence).

The rearrangement joins TRBV14 to TRBJ2-1, with no clear D. The CDR3 loop spans 13 amino acids. The V and J ends lost 2 bases and 4 bases respectively, with 6 bases between them. From germline, CDR1 is SGHDN and CDR2 FVKESK. CDR3 in DNA: TGTGCCAGCAGCCAAATAAATTACAATGAGCAGTTCTTC. Translation: CASSQINYNEQFF.